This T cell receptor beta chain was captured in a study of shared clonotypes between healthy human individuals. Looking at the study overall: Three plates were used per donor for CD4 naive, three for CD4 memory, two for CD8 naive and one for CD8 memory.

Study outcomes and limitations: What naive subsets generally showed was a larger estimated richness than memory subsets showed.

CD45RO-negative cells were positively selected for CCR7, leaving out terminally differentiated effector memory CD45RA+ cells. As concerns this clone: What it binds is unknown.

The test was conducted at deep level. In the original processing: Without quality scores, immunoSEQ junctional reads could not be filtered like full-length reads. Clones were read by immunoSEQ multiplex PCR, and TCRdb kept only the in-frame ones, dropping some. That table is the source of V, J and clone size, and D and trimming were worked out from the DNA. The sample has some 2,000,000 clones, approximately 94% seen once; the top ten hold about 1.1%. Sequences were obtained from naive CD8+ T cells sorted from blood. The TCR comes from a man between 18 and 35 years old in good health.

Here the CDR3 reads CASSFPSSGRPEQFF. For the CDR3, the DNA is TGTGCCAGCAGCTTTCCCTCGAGCGGGAGACCCGAGCAGTTCTTC. The rearrangement uses TRBV7-4 and TRBJ2-1, with 8 positions matching TRBD2. V dropped 3 bases and J dropped 10; count of bases not matched to a gene: 11. CDR3 length: 15 amino acids. Germline CDR1 is SGHVT and CDR2 is SQSDAQ. The full variable domain, with the rest looked up from reference TRBV7-4 and TRBJ2-1, is GAGVSQSPRYKVAKRGRDVALRCDSISGHVTLYWYRQTLGQGSEVLTYSQSDAQRDKSGRPSGRFSAERPERSVSTLKIQRTEQGDSAVYLCASSFPSSGRPEQFFGPGTRLTVL.